This record covers a single T cell receptor beta chain. What it binds is unknown. This specimen belongs to a study of T cell responses to AZD1222 COVID-19 vaccine. V lost 3 bases and J lost 3; bases outside the gene matches: 4. Looked up from germline, CDR1 is SGHNT and CDR2 is YYREEE (reference sequence). The CDR3 has 14 amino acids. The protocol was immunoSEQ multiplex PCR, while the TCRdb copy is restricted to in-frame clones and leaves out a portion. The table lists about 130,000 clones, about 93% of them singletons. Study conclusions and caveats: Baseline seropositivity occurred in only six AZD1222 recipients.

This specimen was peripheral blood, taken on day 0 of AZD1222 vaccination. This TCR was recovered from an adult in good health. The chain couples TRBV5-4 to TRBJ2-3; 7 nucleotides match TRBD2. The CDR3 DNA follows: TGTGCCAGCAGCTCGGAGGGACTAACAGATACGCAGTATTTT. Translating it yields CASSSEGLTDTQYF.